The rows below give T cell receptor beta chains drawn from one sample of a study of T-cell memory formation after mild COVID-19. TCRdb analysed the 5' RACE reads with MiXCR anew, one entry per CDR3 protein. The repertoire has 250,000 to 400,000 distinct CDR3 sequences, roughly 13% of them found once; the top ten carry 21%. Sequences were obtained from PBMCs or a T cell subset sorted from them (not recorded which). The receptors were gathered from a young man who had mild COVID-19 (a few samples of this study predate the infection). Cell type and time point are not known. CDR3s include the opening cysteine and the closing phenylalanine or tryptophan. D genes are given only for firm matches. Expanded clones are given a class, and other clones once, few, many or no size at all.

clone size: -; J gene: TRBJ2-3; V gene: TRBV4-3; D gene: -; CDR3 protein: CASSQGGSRTDTQYF; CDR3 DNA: TGCGCCAGCAGCCAAGGAGGCAGCCGCACAGATACGCAGTATTTT
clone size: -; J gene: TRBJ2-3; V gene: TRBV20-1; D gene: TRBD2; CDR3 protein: CSASTSGGPDTQYF; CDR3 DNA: TGCAGTGCCAGCACTAGCGGGGGGCCGGATACGCAGTATTTT
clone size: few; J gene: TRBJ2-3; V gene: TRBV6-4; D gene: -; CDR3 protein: CASSRTWTDTQYF; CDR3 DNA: TGTGCCAGCAGCCGAACTTGGACAGATACGCAGTATTTT
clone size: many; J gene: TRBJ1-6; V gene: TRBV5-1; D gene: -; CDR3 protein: CASRPTLGSYNSPLHF; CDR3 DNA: TGCGCCAGCAGACCAACGCTAGGCTCCTATAATTCACCCCTCCACTTT
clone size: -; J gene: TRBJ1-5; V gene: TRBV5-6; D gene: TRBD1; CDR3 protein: CASSTGGAFYSNQPQHF; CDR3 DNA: TGTGCCAGCTCTACAGGGGGAGCATTTTATAGCAATCAGCCCCAGCATTTT
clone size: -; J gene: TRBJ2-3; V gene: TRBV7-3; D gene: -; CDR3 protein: CASSSPRDTQYF; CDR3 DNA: TGTGCCAGCAGCTCCCCGCGGGATACGCAGTATTTT
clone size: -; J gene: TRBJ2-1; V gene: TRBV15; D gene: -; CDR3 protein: CATSRPPSGNDEQFF; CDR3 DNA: TGTGCCACCAGCAGACCCCCCTCGGGGAACGATGAGCAGTTCTTC
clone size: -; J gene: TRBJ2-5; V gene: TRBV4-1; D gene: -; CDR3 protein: CASSRIPGLVETQYF; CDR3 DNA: TGCGCCAGCAGCCGGATCCCGGGCCTGGTGGAGACCCAGTACTTC
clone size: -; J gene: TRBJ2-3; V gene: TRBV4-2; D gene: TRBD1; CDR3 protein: CASSQLNRGQGTDTQYF; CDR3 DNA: TGTGCCAGCAGTCAATTAAACAGGGGGCAGGGGACAGATACGCAGTATTTT
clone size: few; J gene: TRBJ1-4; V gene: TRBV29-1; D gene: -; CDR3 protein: CSVVGGEKLFF; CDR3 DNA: TGCAGCGTTGTAGGCGGGGAAAAACTGTTTTTT
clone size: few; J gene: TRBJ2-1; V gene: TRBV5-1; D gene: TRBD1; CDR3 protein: CASSFSWTGAYNEQFF; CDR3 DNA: TGCGCCAGCAGCTTTAGCTGGACAGGGGCATACAATGAGCAGTTCTTC
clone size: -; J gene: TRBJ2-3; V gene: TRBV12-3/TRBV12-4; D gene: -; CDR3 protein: CASRRTATDTQYF; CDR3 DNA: TGTGCCAGCAGAAGAACAGCGACAGATACGCAGTATTTT
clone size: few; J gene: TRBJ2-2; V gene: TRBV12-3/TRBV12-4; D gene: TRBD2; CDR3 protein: CASSLALTSGGLDTGELFF; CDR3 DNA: TGTGCCAGCAGTTTAGCCCTGACTAGCGGGGGGTTAGACACCGGGGAGCTGTTTTTT
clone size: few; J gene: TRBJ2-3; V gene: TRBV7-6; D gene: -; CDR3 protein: CASSSPAGGQADTQYF; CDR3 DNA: TGTGCCAGCAGCTCCCCGGCGGGGGGACAGGCAGATACGCAGTATTTT
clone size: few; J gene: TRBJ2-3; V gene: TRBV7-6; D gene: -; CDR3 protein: CASSVYPDTQYF; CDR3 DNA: TGTGCCAGCAGCGTTTACCCAGATACGCAGTATTTT
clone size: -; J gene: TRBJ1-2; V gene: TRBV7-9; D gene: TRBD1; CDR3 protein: CASRPSGGRYGYTF; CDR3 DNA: TGTGCCAGCAGACCCTCAGGGGGTCGGTATGGCTACACCTTC
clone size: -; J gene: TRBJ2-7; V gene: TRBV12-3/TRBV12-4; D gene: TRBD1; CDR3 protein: CASSETGTGGNEQYF; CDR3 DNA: TGTGCCAGCAGCGAGACCGGGACAGGAGGCAACGAGCAGTACTTC
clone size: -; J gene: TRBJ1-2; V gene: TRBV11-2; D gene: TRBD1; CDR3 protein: CASSLDSGTGPYGYTF; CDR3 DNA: TGTGCCAGCAGCTTAGATTCCGGGACAGGGCCCTATGGCTACACCTTC
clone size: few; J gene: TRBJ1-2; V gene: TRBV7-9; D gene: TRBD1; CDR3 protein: CASSLRTGSDFNYGYTF; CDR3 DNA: TGTGCCAGCAGCCTCCGGACAGGGTCGGACTTCAACTATGGCTACACCTTC
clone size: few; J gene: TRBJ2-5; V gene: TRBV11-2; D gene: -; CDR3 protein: CASSLLVTQYF; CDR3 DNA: TGTGCCAGCAGCCTCCTAGTCACCCAGTACTTC
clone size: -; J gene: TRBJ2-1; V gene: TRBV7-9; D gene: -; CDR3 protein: CASSSSGSPEQFF; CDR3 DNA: TGTGCCAGCAGCTCTTCAGGGTCTCCTGAGCAGTTCTTC
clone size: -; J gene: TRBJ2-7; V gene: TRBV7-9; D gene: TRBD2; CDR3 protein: CASSPRTSGGTYEQYF; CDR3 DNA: TGTGCCAGCAGCCCGCGGACTAGCGGGGGTACTTACGAGCAGTACTTC
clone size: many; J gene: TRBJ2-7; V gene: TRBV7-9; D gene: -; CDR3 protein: CASSKTPGEQYF; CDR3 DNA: TGTGCCAGCAGCAAAACTCCGGGGGAGCAGTACTTC
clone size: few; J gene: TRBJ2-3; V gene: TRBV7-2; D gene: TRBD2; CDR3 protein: CASSSWTSGGGGTDTQYF; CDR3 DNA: TGTGCCAGCAGCTCCTGGACTAGCGGGGGGGGAGGCACAGATACGCAGTATTTT
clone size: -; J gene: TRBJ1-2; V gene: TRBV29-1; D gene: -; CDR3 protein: CSVEPQGYGYTF; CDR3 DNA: TGCAGCGTTGAACCGCAAGGTTATGGCTACACCTTC
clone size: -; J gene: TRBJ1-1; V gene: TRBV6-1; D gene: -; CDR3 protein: CASGTGNYTEAFF; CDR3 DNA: TGTGCCAGCGGAACAGGAAATTACACTGAAGCTTTCTTT
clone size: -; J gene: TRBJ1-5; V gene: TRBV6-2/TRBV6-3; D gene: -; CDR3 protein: CASSYSPRAAVNQPQHF; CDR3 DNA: TGTGCCAGCAGTTACTCGCCCCGGGCAGCCGTAAATCAGCCCCAGCATTTT
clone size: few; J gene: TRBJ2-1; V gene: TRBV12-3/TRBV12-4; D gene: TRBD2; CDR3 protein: CASSSRLAGDSYNEQFF; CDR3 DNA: TGTGCCAGCAGTTCCCGACTAGCGGGTGACTCCTACAATGAGCAGTTCTTC
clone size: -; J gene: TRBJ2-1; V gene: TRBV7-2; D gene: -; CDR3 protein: CASSLGAGAIQFF; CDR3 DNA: TGTGCCAGCAGCTTAGGGGCGGGGGCGATCCAGTTCTTC
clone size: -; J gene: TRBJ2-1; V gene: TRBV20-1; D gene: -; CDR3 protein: CSAYRRDEQFF; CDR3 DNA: TGCAGTGCCTACAGGCGGGATGAGCAGTTCTTC
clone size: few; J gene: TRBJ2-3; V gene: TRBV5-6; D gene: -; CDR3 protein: CASSLGFADTQYF; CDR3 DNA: TGTGCCAGCAGCTTGGGATTCGCAGATACGCAGTATTTT
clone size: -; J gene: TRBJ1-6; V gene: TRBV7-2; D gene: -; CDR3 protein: CASSLGQGLGPLHF; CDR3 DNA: TGTGCCAGCAGCTTAGGTCAGGGGCTTGGACCCCTCCACTTT
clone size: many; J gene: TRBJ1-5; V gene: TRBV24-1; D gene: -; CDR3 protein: CATSDSGRRAIDQPQHF; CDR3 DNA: TGTGCCACCAGTGATTCAGGACGGAGGGCTATCGATCAGCCCCAGCATTTT
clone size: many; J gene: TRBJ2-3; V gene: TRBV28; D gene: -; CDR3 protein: CASNRGTRAYTDTQYF; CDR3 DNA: TGTGCCAGCAACCGGGGTACACGGGCGTACACAGATACGCAGTATTTT
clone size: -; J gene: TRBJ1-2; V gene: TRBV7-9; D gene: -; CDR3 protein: CASRPGGAGYTF; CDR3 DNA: TGTGCCAGCAGACCCGGAGGGGCTGGCTACACCTTC
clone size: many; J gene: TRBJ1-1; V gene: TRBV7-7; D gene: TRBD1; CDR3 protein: CASSVDRGTEAFF; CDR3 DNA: TGTGCCAGCAGCGTGGACAGGGGCACTGAAGCTTTCTTT
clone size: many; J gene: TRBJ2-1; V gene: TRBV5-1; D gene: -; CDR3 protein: CASSQTPTEGLLDEQFF; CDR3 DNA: TGCGCCAGCAGCCAAACCCCCACAGAGGGATTGTTGGATGAGCAGTTCTTC
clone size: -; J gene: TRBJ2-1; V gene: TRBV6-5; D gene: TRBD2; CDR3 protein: CASSRGTSSYNEQFF; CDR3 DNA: TGTGCCAGCAGTCGCGGGACTAGCTCCTACAATGAGCAGTTCTTC
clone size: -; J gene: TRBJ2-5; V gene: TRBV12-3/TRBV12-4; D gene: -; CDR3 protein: CASSPGTARYTQYF; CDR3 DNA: TGTGCCAGCAGCCCGGGGACGGCCCGGTACACCCAGTACTTC
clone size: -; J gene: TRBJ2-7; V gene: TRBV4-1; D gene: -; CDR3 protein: CASSQEALGDYEQYF; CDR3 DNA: TGCGCCAGCAGCCAAGAAGCTCTGGGGGACTACGAGCAGTACTTC
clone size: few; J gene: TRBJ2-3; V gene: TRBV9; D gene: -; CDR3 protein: CASSDPVGVQDTQYF; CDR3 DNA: TGTGCCAGCAGCGACCCGGTTGGAGTTCAAGATACGCAGTATTTT
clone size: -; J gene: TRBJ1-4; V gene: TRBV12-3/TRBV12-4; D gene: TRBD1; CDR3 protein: CASRQGGTNEKLFF; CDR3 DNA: TGTGCCAGCAGGCAGGGGGGCACTAATGAAAAACTGTTTTTT
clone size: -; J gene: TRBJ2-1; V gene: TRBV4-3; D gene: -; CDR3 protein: CASSQRETGTTAYNEQFF; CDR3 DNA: TGCGCCAGCAGCCAAAGGGAGACCGGGACAACCGCCTACAATGAGCAGTTCTTC
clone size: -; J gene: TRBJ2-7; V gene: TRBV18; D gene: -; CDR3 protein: CDSSPTYEQYF; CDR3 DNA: TGTGACAGCTCGCCTACCTACGAGCAGTACTTC
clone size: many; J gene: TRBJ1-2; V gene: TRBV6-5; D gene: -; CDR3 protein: CASSYGMGASYGYTF; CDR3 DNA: TGTGCCAGCAGTTACGGTATGGGGGCCAGCTATGGCTACACCTTC
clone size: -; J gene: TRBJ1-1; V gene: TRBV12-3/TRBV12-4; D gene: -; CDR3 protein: CASRAGILWPEAFF; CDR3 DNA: TGTGCCAGCAGAGCCGGGATATTGTGGCCCGAAGCTTTCTTT
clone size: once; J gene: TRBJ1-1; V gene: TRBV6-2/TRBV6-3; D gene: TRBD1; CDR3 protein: CASSATGGKGEAFF; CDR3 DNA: TGTGCCAGCAGCGCGACAGGGGGCAAAGGTGAAGCTTTCTTT
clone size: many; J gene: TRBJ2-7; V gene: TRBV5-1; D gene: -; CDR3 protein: CASSLGDTGNEQYF; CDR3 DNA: TGCGCCAGCAGCTTGGGGGACACAGGGAACGAGCAGTACTTC